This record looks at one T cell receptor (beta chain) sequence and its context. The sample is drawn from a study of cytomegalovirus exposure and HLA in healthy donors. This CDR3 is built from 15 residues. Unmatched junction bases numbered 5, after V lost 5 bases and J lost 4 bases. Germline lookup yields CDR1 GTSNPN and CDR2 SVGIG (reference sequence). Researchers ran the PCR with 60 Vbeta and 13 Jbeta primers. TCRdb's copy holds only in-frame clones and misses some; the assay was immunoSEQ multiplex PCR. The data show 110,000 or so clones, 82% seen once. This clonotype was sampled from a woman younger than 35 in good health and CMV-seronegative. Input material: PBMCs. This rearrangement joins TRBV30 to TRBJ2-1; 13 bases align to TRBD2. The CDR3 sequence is CAWAGTSGNYNEQFF. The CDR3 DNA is TGTGCCTGGGCAGGGACTAGCGGGAATTACAATGAGCAGTTCTTC.